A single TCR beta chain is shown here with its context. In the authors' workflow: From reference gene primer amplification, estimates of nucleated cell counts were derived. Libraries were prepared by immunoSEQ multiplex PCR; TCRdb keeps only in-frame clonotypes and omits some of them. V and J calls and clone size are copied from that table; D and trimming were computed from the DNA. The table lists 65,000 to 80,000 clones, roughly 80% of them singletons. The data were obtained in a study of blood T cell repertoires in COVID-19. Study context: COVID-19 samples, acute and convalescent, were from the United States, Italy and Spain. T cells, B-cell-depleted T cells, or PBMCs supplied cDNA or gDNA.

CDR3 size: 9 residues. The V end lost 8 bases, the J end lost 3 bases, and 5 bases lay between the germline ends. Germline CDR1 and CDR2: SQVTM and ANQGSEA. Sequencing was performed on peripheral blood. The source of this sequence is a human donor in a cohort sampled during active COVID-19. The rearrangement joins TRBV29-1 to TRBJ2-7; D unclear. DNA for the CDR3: TGCAGCTCCGGCTACGAGCAGTACTTC. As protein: CSSGYEQYF.